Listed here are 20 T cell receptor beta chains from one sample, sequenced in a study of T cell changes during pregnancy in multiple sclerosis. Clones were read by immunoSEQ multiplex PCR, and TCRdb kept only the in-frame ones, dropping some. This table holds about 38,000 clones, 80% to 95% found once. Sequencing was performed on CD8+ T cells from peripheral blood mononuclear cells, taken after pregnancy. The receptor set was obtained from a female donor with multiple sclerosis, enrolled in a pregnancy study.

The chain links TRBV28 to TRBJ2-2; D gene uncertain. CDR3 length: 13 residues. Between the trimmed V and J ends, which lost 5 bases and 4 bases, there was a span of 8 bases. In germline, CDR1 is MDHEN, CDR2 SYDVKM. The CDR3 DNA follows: TGTGCCAGCAGTAATCGAGGCACCGGGGAGCTGTTTTTT. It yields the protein CASSNRGTGELFF.

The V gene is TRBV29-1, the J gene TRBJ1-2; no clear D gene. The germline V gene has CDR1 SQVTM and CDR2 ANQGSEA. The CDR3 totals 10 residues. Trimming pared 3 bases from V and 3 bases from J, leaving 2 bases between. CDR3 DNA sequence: TGCAGCGTTGACTACTATGGCTACACCTTC. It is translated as CSVDYYGYTF.

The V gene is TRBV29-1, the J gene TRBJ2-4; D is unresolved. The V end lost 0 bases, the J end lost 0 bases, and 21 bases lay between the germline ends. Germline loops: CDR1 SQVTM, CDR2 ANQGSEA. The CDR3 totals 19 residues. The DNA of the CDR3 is TGCAGCGTTGAAGATCCTCGGTCCAGACAAAACTTAGCCAAAAACATTCAGTACTTC. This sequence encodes CSVEDPRSRQNLAKNIQYF.

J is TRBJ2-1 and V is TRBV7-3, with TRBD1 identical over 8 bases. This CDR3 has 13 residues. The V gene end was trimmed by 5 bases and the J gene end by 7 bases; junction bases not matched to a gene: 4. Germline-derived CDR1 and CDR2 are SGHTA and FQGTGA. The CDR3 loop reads CASSPRTGNEQFF. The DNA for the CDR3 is TGTGCCAGCAGCCCACGGACAGGGAATGAGCAGTTCTTC.

The CDR3 DNA sequence: TGTGCCAGCAGTGCTACCTACGAGCAGTACTTC. Protein sequence: CASSATYEQYF. The chain links TRBV6-1 to TRBJ2-7; D not certain. There are 11 residues in the CDR3. The germline CDR1 and CDR2 sequences are MNHNS and SASEGT. V gave up 4 bases and J gave up 2 bases, with 3 bases separating them.

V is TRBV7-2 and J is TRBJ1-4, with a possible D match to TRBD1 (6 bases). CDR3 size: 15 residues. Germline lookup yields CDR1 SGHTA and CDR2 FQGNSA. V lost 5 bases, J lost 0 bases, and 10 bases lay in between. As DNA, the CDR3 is TGTGCCAGCAGCCTACAGGGTACAACTAATGAAAAACTGTTTTTT. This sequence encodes CASSLQGTTNEKLFF. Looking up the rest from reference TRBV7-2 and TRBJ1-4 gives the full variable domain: GAGVSQSPSNKVTEKGKDVELRCDPISGHTALYWYRQSLGQGLEFLIYFQGNSAPDKSGLPSDRFSAERTGGSVSTLTIQRTQQEDSAVYLCASSLQGTTNEKLFFGSGTQLSVL.

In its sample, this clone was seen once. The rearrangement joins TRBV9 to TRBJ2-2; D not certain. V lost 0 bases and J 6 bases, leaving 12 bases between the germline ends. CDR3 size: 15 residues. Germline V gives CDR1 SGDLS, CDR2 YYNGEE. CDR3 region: CASSVGRREAGELFF. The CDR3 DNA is TGTGCCAGCAGCGTAGGTAGGAGAGAGGCCGGGGAGCTGTTTTTT.

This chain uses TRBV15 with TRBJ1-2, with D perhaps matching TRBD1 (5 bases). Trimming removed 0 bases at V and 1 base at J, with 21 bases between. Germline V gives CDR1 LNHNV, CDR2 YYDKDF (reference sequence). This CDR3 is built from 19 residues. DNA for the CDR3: TGTGCCACCAGCAGAGATGAAACGATCAGGGCAACAAGTAACTATGGCTACACCTTC. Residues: CATSRDETIRATSNYGYTF. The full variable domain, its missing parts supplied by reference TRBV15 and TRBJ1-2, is DAMVIQNPRYQVTQFGKPVTLSCSQTLNHNVMYWYQQKSSQAPKLLFHYYDKDFNNEADTPDNFQSRRPNTSFCFLDIRSPGLGDTAMYLCATSRDETIRATSNYGYTFGSGTRLTVV.

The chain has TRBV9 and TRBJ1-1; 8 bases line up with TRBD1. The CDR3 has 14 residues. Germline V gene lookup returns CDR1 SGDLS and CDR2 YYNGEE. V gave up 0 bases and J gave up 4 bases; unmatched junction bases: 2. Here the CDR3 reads CASSVVTGATEAFF. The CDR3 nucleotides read TGTGCCAGCAGCGTAGTGACAGGGGCCACTGAAGCTTTCTTT.

CDR3 protein: CAWSPSSSYNEQFF. The CDR3, as DNA: TGTGCCTGGAGCCCCTCCTCCTCCTACAATGAGCAGTTCTTC. The chain links TRBV30 to TRBJ2-1; D gene ambiguous. The germline V and J ends were trimmed by 3 bases and 0 bases, with 9 bases remaining between them. Germline-derived CDR1 and CDR2 are GTSNPN and SVGIG (reference sequence). CDR3 length: 14 residues.

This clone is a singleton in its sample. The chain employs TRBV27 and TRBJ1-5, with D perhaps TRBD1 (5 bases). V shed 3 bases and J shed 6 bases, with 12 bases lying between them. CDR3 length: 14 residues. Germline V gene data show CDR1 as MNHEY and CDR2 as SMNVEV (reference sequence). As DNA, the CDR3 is TGTGCCAGCAGTTTTGGTCGGGGGGTTCAGCCCCAGCATTTT. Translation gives CASSFGRGVQPQHF.

CDR3: CASSLWAAKPYEQYF. The CDR3 coding sequence is TGTGCCAGCAGCTTATGGGCAGCAAAGCCCTACGAGCAGTACTTC. The rearrangement uses TRBV11-2 and TRBJ2-7; D remains ambiguous. From germline, CDR1 is SGHAT and CDR2 FQNNGV. The CDR3 contains 15 residues. The ends were cut back, 2 bases at V and 2 bases at J, with 13 bases in the middle. Complete variable domain (other parts from reference TRBV11-2 and TRBJ2-7): EAGVAQSPRYKIIEKRQSVAFWCNPISGHATLYWYQQILGQGPKLLIQFQNNGVVDDSQLPKDRFSAERLKGVDSTLKIQPAKLEDSAVYLCASSLWAAKPYEQYFGPGTRLTVT.

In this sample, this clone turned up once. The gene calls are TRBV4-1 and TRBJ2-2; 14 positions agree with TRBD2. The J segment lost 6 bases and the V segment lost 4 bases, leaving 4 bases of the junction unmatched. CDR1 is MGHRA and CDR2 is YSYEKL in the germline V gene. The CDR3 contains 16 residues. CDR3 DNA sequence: TGCGCCAGCAGCCCGGGACTAGCGGGGGCCGCCGGGGAGCTGTTTTTT. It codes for CASSPGLAGAAGELFF.

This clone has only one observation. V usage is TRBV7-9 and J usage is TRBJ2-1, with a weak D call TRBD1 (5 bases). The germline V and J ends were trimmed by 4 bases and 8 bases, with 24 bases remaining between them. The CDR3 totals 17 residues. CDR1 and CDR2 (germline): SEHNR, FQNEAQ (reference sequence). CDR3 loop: CASSWGNQGMSLDEQFF. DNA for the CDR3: TGTGCCAGCAGCTGGGGAAACCAGGGAATGTCTTTGGATGAGCAGTTCTTC. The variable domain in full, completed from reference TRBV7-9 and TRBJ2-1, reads DTGVSQNPRHKITKRGQNVTFRCDPISEHNRLYWYRQTLGQGPEFLTYFQNEAQLEKSRLLSDRFSAERPKGSFSTLEIQRTEQGDSAMYLCASSWGNQGMSLDEQFFGPGTRLTVL.

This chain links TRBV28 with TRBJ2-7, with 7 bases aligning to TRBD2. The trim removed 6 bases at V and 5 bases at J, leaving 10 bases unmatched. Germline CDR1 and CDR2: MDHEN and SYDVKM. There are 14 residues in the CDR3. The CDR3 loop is CASSPGLGLHEQYF. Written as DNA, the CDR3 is TGTGCCAGCAGCCCCGGACTAGGACTCCACGAGCAGTACTTC.

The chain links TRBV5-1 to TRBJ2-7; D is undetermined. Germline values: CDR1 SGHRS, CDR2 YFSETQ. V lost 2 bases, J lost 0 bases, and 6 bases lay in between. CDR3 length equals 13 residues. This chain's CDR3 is CASSLEYSYEQYF. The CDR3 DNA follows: TGCGCCAGCAGCTTAGAGTACTCCTACGAGCAGTACTTC.

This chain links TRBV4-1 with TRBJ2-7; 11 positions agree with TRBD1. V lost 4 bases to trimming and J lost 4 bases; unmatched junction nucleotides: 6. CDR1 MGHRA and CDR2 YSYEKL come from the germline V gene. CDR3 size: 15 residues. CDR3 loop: CASSRGTGGKYEQYF. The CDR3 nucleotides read TGCGCCAGCAGCCGGGGGACAGGGGGAAAATACGAGCAGTACTTC.

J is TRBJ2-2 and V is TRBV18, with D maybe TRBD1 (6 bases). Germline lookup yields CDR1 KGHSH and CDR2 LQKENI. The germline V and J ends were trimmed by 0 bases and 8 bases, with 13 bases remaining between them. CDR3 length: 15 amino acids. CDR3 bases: TGTGCCAGCTCACCACCGAACAGGGTTCCAGGGGAGCTGTTTTTT. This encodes CASSPPNRVPGELFF.

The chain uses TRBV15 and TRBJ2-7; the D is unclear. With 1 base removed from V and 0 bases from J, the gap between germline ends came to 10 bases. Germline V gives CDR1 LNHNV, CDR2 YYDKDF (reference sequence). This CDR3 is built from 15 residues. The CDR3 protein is CATSRGQRSSYEQYF. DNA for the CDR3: TGTGCCACCAGCAGAGGGCAAAGGAGCTCCTACGAGCAGTACTTC.

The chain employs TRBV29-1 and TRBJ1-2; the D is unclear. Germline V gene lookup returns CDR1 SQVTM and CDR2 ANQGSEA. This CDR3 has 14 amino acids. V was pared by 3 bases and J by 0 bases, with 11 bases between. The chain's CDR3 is CSVELQASNYGYTF. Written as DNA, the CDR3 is TGCAGCGTTGAGCTTCAGGCCTCTAACTATGGCTACACCTTC. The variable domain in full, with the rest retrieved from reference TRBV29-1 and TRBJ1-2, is SAVISQKPSRDICQRGTSLTIQCQVDSQVTMMFWYRQQPGQSLTLIATANQGSEATYESGFVIDKFPISRPNLTFSTLTVSNMSPEDSSIYLCSVELQASNYGYTFGSGTRLTVV.